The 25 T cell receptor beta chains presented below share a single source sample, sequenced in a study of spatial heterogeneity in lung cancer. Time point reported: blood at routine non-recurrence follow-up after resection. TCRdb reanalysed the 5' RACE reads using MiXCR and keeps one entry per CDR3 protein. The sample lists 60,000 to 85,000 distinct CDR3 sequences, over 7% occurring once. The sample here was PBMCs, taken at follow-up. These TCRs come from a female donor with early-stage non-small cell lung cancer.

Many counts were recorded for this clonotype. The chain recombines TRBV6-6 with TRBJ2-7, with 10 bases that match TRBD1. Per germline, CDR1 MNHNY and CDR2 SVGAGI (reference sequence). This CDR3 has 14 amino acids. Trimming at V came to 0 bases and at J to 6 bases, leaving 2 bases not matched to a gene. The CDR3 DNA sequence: TGTGCCAGCAGTTACTCGGGACAGGGGAGCGAGCAGTACTTC. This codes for CASSYSGQGSEQYF.

The CDR3 region is CASTSWVNQPQHF. The CDR3 region has the DNA TGTGCCAGCACCTCGTGGGTTAATCAGCCCCAGCATTTT. The chain is built from TRBV6-6 and TRBJ1-5; no reliable D call. The germline CDR1 and CDR2 sequences are MNHNY and SVGAGI (reference sequence). Trimming removed 7 bases at V and 4 bases at J, with 11 bases between. The CDR3 consists of 13 residues.

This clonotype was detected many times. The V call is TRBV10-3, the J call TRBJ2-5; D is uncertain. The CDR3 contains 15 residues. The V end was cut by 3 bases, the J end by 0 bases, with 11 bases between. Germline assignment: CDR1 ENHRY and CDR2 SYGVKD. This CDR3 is CAISDPTENQETQYF. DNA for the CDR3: TGTGCCATCAGTGACCCAACCGAAAACCAAGAGACCCAGTACTTC.

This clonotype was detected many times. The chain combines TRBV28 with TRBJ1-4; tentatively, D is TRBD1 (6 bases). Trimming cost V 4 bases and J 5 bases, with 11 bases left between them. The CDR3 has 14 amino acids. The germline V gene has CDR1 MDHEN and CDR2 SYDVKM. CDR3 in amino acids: CASSYQGSNEKLFF. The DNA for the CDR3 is TGTGCCAGCAGTTACCAGGGGTCGAATGAAAAACTGTTTTTT. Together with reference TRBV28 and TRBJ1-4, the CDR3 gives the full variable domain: DVKVTQSSRYLVKRTGEKVFLECVQDMDHENMFWYRQDPGLGLRLIYFSYDVKMKEKGDIPEGYSVSREKKERFSLILESASTNQTSMYLCASSYQGSNEKLFFGSGTQLSVL.

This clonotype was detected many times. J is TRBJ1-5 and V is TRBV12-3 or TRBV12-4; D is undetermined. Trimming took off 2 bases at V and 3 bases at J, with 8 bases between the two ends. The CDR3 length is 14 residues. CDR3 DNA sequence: TGTGCCAGCAGTTTAAGGCAACCCAATCAGCCCCAGCATTTT. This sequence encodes CASSLRQPNQPQHF.

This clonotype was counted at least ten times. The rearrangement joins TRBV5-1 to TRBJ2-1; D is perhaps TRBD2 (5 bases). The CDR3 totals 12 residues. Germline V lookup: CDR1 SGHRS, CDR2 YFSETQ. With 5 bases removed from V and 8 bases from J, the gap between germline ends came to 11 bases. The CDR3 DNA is TGCGCCAGCAGGGAGCTGAGGGATGAGCAGTTCTTC. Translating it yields CASRELRDEQFF. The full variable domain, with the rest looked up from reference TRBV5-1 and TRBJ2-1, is KAGVTQTPRYLIKTRGQQVTLSCSPISGHRSVSWYQQTPGQGLQFLFEYFSETQRNKGNFPGRFSGRQFSNSRSEMNVSTLELGDSALYLCASRELRDEQFFGPGTRLTVL.

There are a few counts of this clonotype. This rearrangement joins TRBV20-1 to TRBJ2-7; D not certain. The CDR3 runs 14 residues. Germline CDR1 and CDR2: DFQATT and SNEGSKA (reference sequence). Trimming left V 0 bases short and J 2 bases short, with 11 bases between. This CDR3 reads CSARDRGRAYEQYF. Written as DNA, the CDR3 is TGCAGTGCTAGAGATCGAGGCCGCGCCTACGAGCAGTACTTC.

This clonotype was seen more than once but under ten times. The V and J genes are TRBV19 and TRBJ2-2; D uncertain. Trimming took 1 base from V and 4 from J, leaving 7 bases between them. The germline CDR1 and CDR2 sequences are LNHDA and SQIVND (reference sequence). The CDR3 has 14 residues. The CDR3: CASSIAVPTGELFF. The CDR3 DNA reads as TGTGCCAGTAGTATAGCGGTTCCCACCGGGGAGCTGTTTTTT.

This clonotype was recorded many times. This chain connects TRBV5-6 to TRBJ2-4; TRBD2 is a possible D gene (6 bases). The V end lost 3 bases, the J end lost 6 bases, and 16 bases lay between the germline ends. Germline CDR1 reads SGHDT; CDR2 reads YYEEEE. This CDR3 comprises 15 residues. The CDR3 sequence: CASSSPGEVGNIQYF. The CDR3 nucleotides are TGTGCCAGCAGCTCCCCTGGGGAGGTTGGAAACATTCAGTACTTC.

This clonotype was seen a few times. CDR3 coding DNA: TGTGCCAGCATTCGGAACTCTGGAAACACCATATATTTT. Encoded protein: CASIRNSGNTIYF. V gene TRBV6-2 or TRBV6-3 combines with J gene TRBJ1-3, with no clear D. Germline CDR1 and CDR2: MNHEY and SVGEGT. Trimming removed 7 bases at V and 0 bases at J, with 7 bases between. The CDR3 consists of 13 residues.

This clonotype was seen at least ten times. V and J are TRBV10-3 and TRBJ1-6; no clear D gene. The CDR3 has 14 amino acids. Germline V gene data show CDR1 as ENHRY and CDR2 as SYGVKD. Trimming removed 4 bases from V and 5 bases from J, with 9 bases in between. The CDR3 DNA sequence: TGTGCCATCAGTGTAAAACAGCATAATTCACCCCTCCACTTT. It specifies CAISVKQHNSPLHF.

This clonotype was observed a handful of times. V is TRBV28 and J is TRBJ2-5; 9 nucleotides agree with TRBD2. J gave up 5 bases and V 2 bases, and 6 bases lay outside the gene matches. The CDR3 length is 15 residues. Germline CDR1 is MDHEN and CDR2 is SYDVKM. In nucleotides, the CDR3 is TGTGCCAGCAGTTTAGTGACTAGCGGACGGGAGACCCAGTACTTC. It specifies CASSLVTSGRETQYF.

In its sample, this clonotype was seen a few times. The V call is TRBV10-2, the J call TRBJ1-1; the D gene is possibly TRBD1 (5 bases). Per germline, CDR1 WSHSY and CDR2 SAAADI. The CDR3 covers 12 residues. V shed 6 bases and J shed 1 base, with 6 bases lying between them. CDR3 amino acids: CASRDRNTEAFF. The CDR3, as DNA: TGCGCCAGCAGAGACAGGAACACTGAAGCTTTCTTT.

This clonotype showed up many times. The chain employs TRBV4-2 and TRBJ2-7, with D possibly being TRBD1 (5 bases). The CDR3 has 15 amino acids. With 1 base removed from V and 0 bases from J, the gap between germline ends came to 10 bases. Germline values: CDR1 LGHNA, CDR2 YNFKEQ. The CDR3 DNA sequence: TGTGCCAGCAGCCAAGTGACAGAAAGCTCCTACGAGCAGTACTTC. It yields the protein CASSQVTESSYEQYF.

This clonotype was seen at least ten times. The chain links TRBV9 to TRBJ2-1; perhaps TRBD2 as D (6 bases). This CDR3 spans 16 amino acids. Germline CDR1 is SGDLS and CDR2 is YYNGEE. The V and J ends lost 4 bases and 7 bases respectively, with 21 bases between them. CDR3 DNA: TGTGCCAGCAGCCCTGCGGGACTTCCCCTTGGGAATGAGCAGTTCTTC. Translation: CASSPAGLPLGNEQFF.

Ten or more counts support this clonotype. DNA of the CDR3: TGTGCCATCAAGGCAATGGACAATGAGCAGTTCTTC. Protein: CAIKAMDNEQFF. The chain is built from TRBV10-3 and TRBJ2-1; D is unresolved. The CDR3 sequence is 12 residues long. CDR1 is ENHRY and CDR2 is SYGVKD in the germline V gene. The ends were cut back, 7 bases at V and 5 bases at J, with 9 bases in the middle.

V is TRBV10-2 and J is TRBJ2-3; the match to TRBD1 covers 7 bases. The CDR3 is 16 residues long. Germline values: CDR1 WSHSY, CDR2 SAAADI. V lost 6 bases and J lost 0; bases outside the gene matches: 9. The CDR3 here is CASRDRRGLSTDTQYF. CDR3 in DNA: TGCGCCAGCAGGGACAGGAGAGGGCTTAGCACAGATACGCAGTATTTT.

CDR3 amino acids: CSVGAFTGTSVEQYF. CDR3 DNA sequence: TGCAGCGTTGGAGCCTTCACCGGGACTAGCGTCGAGCAGTACTTC. The chain carries TRBV29-1 and TRBJ2-7; TRBD2 agrees at 10 bases. The V segment lost 4 bases and the J segment 6 bases; nucleotides outside the gene matches: 12. The CDR3 covers 15 residues. CDR1 is SQVTM and CDR2 is ANQGSEA in the germline V gene.

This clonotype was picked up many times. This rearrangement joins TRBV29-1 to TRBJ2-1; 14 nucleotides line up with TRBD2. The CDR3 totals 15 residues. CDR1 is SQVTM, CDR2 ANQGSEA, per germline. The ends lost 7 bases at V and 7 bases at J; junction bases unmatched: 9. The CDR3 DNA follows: TGCAGCGAAGGGACTAGCGGGAGTGGCAGAAATGAGCAGTTCTTC. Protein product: CSEGTSGSGRNEQFF.

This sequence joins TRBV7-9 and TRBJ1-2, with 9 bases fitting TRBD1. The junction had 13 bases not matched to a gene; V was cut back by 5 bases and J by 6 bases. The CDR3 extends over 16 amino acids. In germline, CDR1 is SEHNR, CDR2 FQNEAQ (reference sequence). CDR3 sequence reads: CASSPSGTGLMHGYTF. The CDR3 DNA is TGTGCCAGCAGCCCCTCAGGGACAGGGTTAATGCATGGCTACACCTTC. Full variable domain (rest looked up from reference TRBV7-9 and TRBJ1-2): DTGVSQNPRHKITKRGQNVTFRCDPISEHNRLYWYRQTLGQGPEFLTYFQNEAQLEKSRLLSDRFSAERPKGSFSTLEIQRTEQGDSAMYLCASSPSGTGLMHGYTFGSGTRLTVV.

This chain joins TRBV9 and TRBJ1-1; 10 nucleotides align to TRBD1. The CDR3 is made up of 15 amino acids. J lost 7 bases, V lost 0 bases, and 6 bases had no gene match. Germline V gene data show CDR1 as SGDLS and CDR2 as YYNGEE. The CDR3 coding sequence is TGTGCCAGCAGCGTAGAGGACAGGGGGAAGGGTGAAGCTTTCTTT. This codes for CASSVEDRGKGEAFF. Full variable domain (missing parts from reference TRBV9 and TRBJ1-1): DSGVTQTPKHLITATGQRVTLRCSPRSGDLSVYWYQQSLDQGLQFLIQYYNGEERAKGNILERFSAQQFPDLHSELNLSSLELGDSALYFCASSVEDRGKGEAFFGQGTRLTVV.

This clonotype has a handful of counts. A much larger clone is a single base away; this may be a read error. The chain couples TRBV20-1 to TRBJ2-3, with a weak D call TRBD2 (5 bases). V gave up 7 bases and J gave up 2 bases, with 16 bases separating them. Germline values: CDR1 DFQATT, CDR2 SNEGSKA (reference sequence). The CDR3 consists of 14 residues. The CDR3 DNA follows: TGCAGTGTGGGAGAGGTCCAGATCACAGATACGCAGTATTTT. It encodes CSVGEVQITDTQYF.

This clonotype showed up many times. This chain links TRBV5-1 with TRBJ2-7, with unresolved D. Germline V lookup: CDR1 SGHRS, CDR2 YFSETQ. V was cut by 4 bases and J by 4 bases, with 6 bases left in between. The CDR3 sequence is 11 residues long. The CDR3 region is CASSPDYEQYF. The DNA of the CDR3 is TGCGCCAGCAGCCCCGATTACGAGCAGTACTTC.

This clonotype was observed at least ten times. In nucleotides, the CDR3 is TGTGCCAGCAGCTTTGACAGGGGATACACTGAAGCTTTCTTT. It codes for CASSFDRGYTEAFF. This chain uses TRBV5-4 with TRBJ1-1, with TRBD1 identical over 8 bases. With V trimmed by 2 bases and J by 3 bases, 3 bases remained unmatched. CDR3 length: 14 residues. Per the germline V gene, CDR1 is SGHNT and CDR2 is YYREEE (reference sequence).

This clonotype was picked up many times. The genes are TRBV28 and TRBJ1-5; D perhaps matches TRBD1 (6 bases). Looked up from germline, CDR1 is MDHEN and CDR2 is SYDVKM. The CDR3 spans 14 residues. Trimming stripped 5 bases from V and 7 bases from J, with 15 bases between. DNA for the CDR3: TGTGCCAGCAGTACTGGAGGGGGAAACCAGCCCCAGCATTTT. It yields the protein CASSTGGGNQPQHF.